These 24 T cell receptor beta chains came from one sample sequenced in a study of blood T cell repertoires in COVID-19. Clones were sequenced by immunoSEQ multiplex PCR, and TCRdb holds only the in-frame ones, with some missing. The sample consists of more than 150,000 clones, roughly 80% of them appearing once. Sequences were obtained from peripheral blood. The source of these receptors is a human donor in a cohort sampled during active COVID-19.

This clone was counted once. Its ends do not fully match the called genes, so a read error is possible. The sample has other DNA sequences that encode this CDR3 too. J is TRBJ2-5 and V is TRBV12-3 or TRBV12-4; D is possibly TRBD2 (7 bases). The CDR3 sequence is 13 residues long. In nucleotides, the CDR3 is TGTGCCACCTCGAAGGGGGGGATAGAGACCCAATACTTC. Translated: CATSKGGIETQYF.

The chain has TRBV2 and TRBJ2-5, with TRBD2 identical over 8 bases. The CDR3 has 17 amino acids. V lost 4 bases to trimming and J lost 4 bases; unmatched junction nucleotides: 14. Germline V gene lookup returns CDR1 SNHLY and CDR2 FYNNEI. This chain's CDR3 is CASSVWAAGGRGETQYF. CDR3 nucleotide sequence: TGTGCCAGCAGTGTGTGGGCGGCGGGGGGACGGGGAGAGACCCAGTACTTC. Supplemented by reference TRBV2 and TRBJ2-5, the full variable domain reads EPEVTQTPSHQVTQMGQEVILRCVPISNHLYFYWYRQILGQKVEFLVSFYNNEISEKSEIFDDQFSVERPDGSNFTLKIRSTKLEDSAMYFCASSVWAAGGRGETQYFGPGTRLLVL.

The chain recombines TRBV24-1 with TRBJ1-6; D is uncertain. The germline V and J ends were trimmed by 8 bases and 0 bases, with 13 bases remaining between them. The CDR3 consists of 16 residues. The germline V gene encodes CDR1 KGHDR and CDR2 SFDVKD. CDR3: CATISPLNSYNSPLHF. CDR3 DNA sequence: TGTGCCACCATTAGCCCCCTCAACTCCTATAATTCACCCCTCCACTTT.

CDR3 region: CASSIKGNEQFF. In DNA form, the CDR3 reads TGTGCCAGTAGTATAAAGGGGAATGAGCAGTTCTTC. This rearrangement joins TRBV19 to TRBJ2-1; D is possibly TRBD1 (5 bases). Germline CDR1 LNHDA, CDR2 SQIVND (reference sequence). V shed 2 bases and J shed 7 bases, with 6 bases lying between them. This CDR3 region has 12 residues.

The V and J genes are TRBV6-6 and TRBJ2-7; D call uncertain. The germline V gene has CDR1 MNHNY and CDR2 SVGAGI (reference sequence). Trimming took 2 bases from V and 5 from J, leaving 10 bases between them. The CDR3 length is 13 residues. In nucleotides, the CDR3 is TGTGCCAGCAGTTACCCGACAACCGACGAGCAGTACTTC. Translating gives CASSYPTTDEQYF.

CDR3 sequence: CASSDPGDGYTF. The CDR3 region has the DNA TGTGCCAGCAGTGATCCAGGGGATGGCTACACCTTC. The chain carries TRBV25-1 and TRBJ1-2; a weak D match, TRBD1 (6 bases). Trimming took off 3 bases at V and 6 bases at J, with 8 bases between the two ends. This CDR3 is 12 amino acids long. Germline V gene data show CDR1 as MGHDK and CDR2 as SYGVNS.

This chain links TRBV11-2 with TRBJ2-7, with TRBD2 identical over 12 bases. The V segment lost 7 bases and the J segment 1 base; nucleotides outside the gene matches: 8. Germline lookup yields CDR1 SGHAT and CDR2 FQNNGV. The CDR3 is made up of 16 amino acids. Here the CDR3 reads CASTPWTSGESYEQYF. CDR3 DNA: TGTGCCAGCACTCCGTGGACTAGCGGGGAGTCCTACGAGCAGTACTTC.

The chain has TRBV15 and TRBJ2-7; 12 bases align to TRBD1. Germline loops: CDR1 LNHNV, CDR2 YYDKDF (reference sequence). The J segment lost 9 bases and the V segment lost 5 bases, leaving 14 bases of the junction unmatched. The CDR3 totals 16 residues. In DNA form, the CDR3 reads TGTGCCACCAGCCAAGATCTGGGACAGGGGGCGGATAGGCAGTACTTC. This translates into CATSQDLGQGADRQYF.

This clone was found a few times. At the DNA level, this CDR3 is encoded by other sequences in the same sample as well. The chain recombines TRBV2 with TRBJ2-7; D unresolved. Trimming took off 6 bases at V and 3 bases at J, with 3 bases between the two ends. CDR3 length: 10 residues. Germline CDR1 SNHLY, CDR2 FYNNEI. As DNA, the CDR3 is TGTGCCAGCAGCCTCTACGAGCAGTACTTC. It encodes CASSLYEQYF.

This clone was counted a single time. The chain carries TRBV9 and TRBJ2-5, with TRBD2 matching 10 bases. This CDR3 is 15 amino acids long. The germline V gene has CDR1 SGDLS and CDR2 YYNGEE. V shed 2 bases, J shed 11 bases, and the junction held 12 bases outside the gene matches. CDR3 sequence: CASSVSGTSDSAQYF. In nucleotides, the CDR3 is TGTGCCAGCAGCGTCTCTGGGACTAGCGACTCGGCTCAGTACTTC.

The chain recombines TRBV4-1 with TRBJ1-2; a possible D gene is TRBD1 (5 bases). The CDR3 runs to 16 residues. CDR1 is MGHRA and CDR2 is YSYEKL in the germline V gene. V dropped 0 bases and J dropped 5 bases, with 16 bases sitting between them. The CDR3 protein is CASSQDAGTYGYGYTF. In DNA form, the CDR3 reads TGCGCCAGCAGCCAAGATGCGGGGACGTATGGTTATGGCTACACCTTC.

CDR3 DNA sequence: TGCGCCAGCAGCCAAGAGATAGAACCGGGCTCCTACGAGCAGTACTTC. This translates into CASSQEIEPGSYEQYF. The chain links TRBV4-1 to TRBJ2-7; D ambiguous. The V end lost 0 bases, the J end lost 0 bases, and 12 bases lay between the germline ends. CDR1 MGHRA and CDR2 YSYEKL come from the germline V gene. This CDR3 is 16 amino acids long.

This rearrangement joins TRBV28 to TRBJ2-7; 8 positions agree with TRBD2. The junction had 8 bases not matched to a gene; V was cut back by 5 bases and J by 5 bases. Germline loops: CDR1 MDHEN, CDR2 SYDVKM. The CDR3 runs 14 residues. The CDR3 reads CASSTNSGEDEQYF. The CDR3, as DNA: TGTGCCAGCAGTACGAATAGCGGGGAAGACGAGCAGTACTTC.

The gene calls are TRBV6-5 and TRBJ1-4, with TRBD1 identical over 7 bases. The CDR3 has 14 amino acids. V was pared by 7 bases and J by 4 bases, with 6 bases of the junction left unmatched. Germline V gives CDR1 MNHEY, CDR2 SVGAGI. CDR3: CASKHRGNNEKLFF. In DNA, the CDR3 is TGTGCCAGCAAACACAGGGGTAATAATGAAAAACTGTTTTTT.

The CDR3 region has the DNA TGCGCCAGCAGCTTGGCCGCCAGGGGAGATGGCTACACCTTC. Translating it yields CASSLAARGDGYTF. The V and J genes are TRBV5-1 and TRBJ1-2; D perhaps matches TRBD1 (6 bases). Trimming pared 0 bases from V and 6 bases from J, leaving 12 bases between. The length of the CDR3 is 14 residues. CDR1 and CDR2 (germline): SGHRS, YFSETQ.

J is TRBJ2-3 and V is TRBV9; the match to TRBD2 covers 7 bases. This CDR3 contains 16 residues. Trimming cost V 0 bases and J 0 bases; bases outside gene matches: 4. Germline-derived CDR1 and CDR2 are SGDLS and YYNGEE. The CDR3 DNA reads TGTGCCAGCAGCGTAGTGGGTAGCGGGAGCACAGATACGCAGTATTTT. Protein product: CASSVVGSGSTDTQYF.

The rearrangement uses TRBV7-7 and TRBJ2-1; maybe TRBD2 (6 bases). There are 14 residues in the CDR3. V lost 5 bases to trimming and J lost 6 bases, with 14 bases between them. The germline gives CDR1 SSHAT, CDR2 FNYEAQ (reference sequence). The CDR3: CASSPAGTFNEQFF. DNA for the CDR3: TGTGCCAGCAGCCCAGCCGGGACTTTCAATGAGCAGTTCTTC.

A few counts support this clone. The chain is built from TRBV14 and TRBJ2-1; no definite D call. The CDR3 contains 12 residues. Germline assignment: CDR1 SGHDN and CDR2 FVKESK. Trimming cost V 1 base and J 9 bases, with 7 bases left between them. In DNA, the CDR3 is TGTGCCAGCAGCCAAGTCTCTCTTGAGCAGTTCTTC. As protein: CASSQVSLEQFF.

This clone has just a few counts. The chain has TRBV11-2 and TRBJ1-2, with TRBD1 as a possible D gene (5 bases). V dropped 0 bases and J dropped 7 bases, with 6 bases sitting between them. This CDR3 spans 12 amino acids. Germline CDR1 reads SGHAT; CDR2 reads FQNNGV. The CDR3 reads CASSLEGAGYTF. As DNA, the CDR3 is TGTGCCAGCAGCTTAGAAGGGGCTGGCTACACCTTC.

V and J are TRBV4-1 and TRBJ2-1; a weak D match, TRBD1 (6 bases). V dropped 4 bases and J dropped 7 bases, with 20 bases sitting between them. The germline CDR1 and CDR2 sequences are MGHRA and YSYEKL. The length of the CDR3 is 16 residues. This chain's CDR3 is CASSLTGTLPSNEQFF. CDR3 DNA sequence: TGCGCCAGCAGCCTCACCGGGACATTGCCTTCTAATGAGCAGTTCTTC.

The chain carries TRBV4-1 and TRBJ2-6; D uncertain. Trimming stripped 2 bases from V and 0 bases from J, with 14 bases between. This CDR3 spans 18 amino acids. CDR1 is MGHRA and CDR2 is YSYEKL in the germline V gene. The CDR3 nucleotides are TGCGCCAGCAGCCAACATTTTACCCAGGACTCTGGGGCCAACGTCCTGACTTTC. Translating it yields CASSQHFTQDSGANVLTF.

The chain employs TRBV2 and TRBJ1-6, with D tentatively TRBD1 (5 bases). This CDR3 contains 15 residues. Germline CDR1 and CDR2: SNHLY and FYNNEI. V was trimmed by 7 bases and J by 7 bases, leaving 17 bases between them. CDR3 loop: CASMGTVGGNSPLHF. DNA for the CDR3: TGTGCCAGCATGGGGACCGTGGGGGGAAATTCACCCCTCCACTTT. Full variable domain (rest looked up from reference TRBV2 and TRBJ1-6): EPEVTQTPSHQVTQMGQEVILRCVPISNHLYFYWYRQILGQKVEFLVSFYNNEISEKSEIFDDQFSVERPDGSNFTLKIRSTKLEDSAMYFCASMGTVGGNSPLHFGNGTRLTVT.

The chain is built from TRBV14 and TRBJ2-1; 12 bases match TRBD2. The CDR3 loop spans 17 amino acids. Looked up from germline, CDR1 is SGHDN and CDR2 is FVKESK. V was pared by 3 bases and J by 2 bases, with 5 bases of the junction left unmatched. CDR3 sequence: CASSQGLAGGPYNEQFF. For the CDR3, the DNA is TGTGCCAGCAGCCAGGGGCTAGCGGGGGGGCCCTACAATGAGCAGTTCTTC. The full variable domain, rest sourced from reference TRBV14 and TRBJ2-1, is EAGVTQFPSHSVIEKGQTVTLRCDPISGHDNLYWYRRVMGKEIKFLLHFVKESKQDESGMPNNRFLAERTGGTYSTLKVQPAELEDSGVYFCASSQGLAGGPYNEQFFGPGTRLTVL.

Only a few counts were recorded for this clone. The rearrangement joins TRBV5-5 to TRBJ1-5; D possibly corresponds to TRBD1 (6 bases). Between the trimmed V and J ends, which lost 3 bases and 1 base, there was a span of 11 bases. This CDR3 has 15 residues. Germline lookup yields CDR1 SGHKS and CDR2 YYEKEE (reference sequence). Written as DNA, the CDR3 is TGTGCCAGCAGCTCCGGGACATCCAGCAATCAGCCCCAGCATTTT. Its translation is CASSSGTSSNQPQHF.